This TCR beta chain was sequenced during a study of PD-1 blockade in classical Hodgkin lymphoma. Sequencing used immunoSEQ multiplex PCR; TCRdb keeps in-frame clones, though not all of them. The sample yields 15,000 to 25,000 clones, 75% to 90% seen once. The CDR3 sequence is 14 residues long. Trimming cost V 2 bases and J 4 bases; bases outside gene matches: 4. The germline V gene encodes CDR1 SGHVS and CDR2 FNYEAQ. The time point here: cycle 4 day 1 (C4D1), after less than 7 weeks of nivolumab. Autologous stem cell transplantation was followed by relapse in every patient, and brentuximab vedotin exposure varied. Using magnetic negative selection, the CD4+ T cells were separated out of thawed PBMCs.

The sequencing here drew on CD4+ T cells from blood, taken before the fourth cycle of nivolumab. This receptor was identified in a human donor with classical Hodgkin lymphoma. The rearrangement joins TRBV7-6 to TRBJ2-7; TRBD1 matches at 8 bases. The chain's CDR3 is CASSLNQGAYEQYF. CDR3 nucleotide sequence: TGTGCCAGCAGCTTAAATCAGGGGGCGTACGAGCAGTACTTC.